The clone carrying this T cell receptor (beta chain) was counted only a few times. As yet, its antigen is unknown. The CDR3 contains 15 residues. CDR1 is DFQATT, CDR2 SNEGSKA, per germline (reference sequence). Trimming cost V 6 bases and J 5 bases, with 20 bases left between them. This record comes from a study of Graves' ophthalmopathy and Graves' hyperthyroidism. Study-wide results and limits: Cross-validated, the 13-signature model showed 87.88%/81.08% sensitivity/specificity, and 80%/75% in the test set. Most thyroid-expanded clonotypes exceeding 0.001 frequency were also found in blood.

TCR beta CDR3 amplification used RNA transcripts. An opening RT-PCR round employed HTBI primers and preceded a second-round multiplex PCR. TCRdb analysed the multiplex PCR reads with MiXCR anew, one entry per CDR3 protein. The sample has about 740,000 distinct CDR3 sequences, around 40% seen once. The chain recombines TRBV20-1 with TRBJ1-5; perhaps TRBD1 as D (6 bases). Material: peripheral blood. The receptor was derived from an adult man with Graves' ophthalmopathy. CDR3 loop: CSARGPRGRDQPQHF. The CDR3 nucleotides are TGCAGTGCCAGGGGTCCCAGGGGAAGGGATCAGCCCCAGCATTTT.